These T cell receptor beta chains were read from a single sample in a study of cytotoxic CD8 clonotypes in ibrutinib-treated CLL. The protocol was immunoSEQ multiplex PCR, while the TCRdb copy is restricted to in-frame clones and leaves out a portion. The table lists about 23,000 clones, approximately 68% of them singletons. This specimen was PBMCs, taken after 24 months of ibrutinib treatment. The receptor set was obtained from a human donor with chronic lymphocytic leukemia. CDR3s include the opening cysteine and the closing phenylalanine or tryptophan. The D gene is left open where the match is weak. Expanded clones get a size class; other rows say once, few or many, or leave the size out.

len: 13; d_gene: .; abundance: .; j_gene: TRBJ1-6; v_gene: TRBV19; CDR3nt: TGTGCCAGTAGCGGGGACGGGGGTTCACCCCTCCACTTT; CDR3aa: CASSGDGGSPLHF
len: 16; d_gene: .; abundance: once; j_gene: TRBJ2-2; v_gene: TRBV2; CDR3nt: TGTGCCAGCAGTGAGATCCATACATGGGGGACCGGGGAGCTGTTTTTT; CDR3aa: CASSEIHTWGTGELFF
len: 15; d_gene: .; abundance: .; j_gene: TRBJ1-3; v_gene: TRBV5-5; CDR3nt: TGTGCCAGCAGCTTGGGGGGCTTCTCTGGAAACACCATATATTTT; CDR3aa: CASSLGGFSGNTIYF
len: 13; d_gene: .; abundance: .; j_gene: TRBJ1-6; v_gene: TRBV7-9; CDR3nt: TGTGCCAGCAGCCGGGTTGTAAATTCACCCCTCCACTTT; CDR3aa: CASSRVVNSPLHF
len: 14; d_gene: .; abundance: .; j_gene: TRBJ1-2; v_gene: TRBV19; CDR3nt: TGTGCCAGTAAAAAGGGGACATCCCCCTATGGCTACACCTTC; CDR3aa: CASKKGTSPYGYTF
len: 14; d_gene: .; abundance: .; j_gene: TRBJ2-3; v_gene: TRBV11-2; CDR3nt: TGTGCCAGCAGCTTCAAGGGCCCAGCAGATACGCAGTATTTT; CDR3aa: CASSFKGPADTQYF
len: 12; d_gene: .; abundance: few; j_gene: TRBJ1-2; v_gene: TRBV19; CDR3nt: TGTGCCAGTAGCAGGGACGGGTATGGCTACACCTTC; CDR3aa: CASSRDGYGYTF
len: 11; d_gene: .; abundance: few; j_gene: TRBJ1-1; v_gene: TRBV19; CDR3nt: TGTGCCAGTAGTACACCGCCTAAAGCTTTCTTT; CDR3aa: CASSTPPKAFF
len: 14; d_gene: .; abundance: .; j_gene: TRBJ2-5; v_gene: TRBV5-5; CDR3nt: TGTGCCAGCAGCTTGGGCGCCAGACAAGAGACCCAGTACTTC; CDR3aa: CASSLGARQETQYF
len: 15; d_gene: .; abundance: few; j_gene: TRBJ1-2; v_gene: TRBV10-2; CDR3nt: TGCGCCAGCACCTTGAGGGCAGGAGCCGCCTATGGCTACACCTTC; CDR3aa: CASTLRAGAAYGYTF
len: 13; d_gene: .; abundance: .; j_gene: TRBJ1-1; v_gene: TRBV18; CDR3nt: TGTGCCAGCTCACCAGGGGGTAGGACTGAAGCTTTCTTT; CDR3aa: CASSPGGRTEAFF
len: 11; d_gene: .; abundance: many; j_gene: TRBJ1-1; v_gene: TRBV19; CDR3nt: TGTGCCAGTAGGGACAGTGGTGAAGCTTTCTTT; CDR3aa: CASRDSGEAFF
len: 17; d_gene: .; abundance: .; j_gene: TRBJ2-5; v_gene: TRBV5-1; CDR3nt: TGCGCCAGCAGCTTGGCCTTCAAGGGGAGATTAGGAGAGACCCAGTACTTC; CDR3aa: CASSLAFKGRLGETQYF
len: 16; d_gene: .; abundance: .; j_gene: TRBJ2-7; v_gene: TRBV5-1; CDR3nt: TGCGCCAGCAGCACTGGGGCGGCCGAAAGCTCCTACGAGCAGTACTTC; CDR3aa: CASSTGAAESSYEQYF
len: 14; d_gene: .; abundance: .; j_gene: TRBJ1-2; v_gene: TRBV19; CDR3nt: TGTGCCAGTAGTGACCGACAGCTTAACTATGGCTACACCTTC; CDR3aa: CASSDRQLNYGYTF
len: 16; d_gene: TRBD1; abundance: .; j_gene: TRBJ2-1; v_gene: TRBV6-4; CDR3nt: TGTGCCAGCAGTGACTCGGGGACAGGGGGCAGAAATGAGCAGTTCTTC; CDR3aa: CASSDSGTGGRNEQFF
len: 14; d_gene: TRBD2; abundance: .; j_gene: TRBJ2-1; v_gene: TRBV6-1; CDR3nt: TGTGCCAGCACCGGGACTAGCTACTACAATGAGCAGTTCTTC; CDR3aa: CASTGTSYYNEQFF
len: 12; d_gene: .; abundance: .; j_gene: TRBJ1-2; v_gene: TRBV6-1; CDR3nt: TGTGCCAGCAGTGCGAACAGGGCGGGCTACACCTTC; CDR3aa: CASSANRAGYTF
len: 16; d_gene: TRBD2; abundance: .; j_gene: TRBJ2-2; v_gene: TRBV5-1; CDR3nt: TGCGCCAGCAGTCCGGGACTAGCGGTAAACACCGGGGAGCTGTTTTTT; CDR3aa: CASSPGLAVNTGELFF
len: 14; d_gene: .; abundance: once; j_gene: TRBJ2-1; v_gene: TRBV7-9; CDR3nt: TGTGCCAGCGGAGGCAGGGATACCTACAATGAGCAGTTCTTC; CDR3aa: CASGGRDTYNEQFF
len: 16; d_gene: TRBD1; abundance: .; j_gene: TRBJ2-7; v_gene: TRBV19; CDR3nt: TGTGCCAGTAGTTCTACCTCCGGGACAGGGACCTACGAGCAGTACTTC; CDR3aa: CASSSTSGTGTYEQYF
len: 17; d_gene: .; abundance: .; j_gene: TRBJ1-1; v_gene: TRBV2; CDR3nt: TGTGCCAGCAGTCCCTCTGGGACTCTGAAGGGGAACACTGAAGCTTTCTTT; CDR3aa: CASSPSGTLKGNTEAFF
len: 14; d_gene: .; abundance: .; j_gene: TRBJ2-1; v_gene: TRBV10-2; CDR3nt: TGCGCCAGCATCACTCCGGCCTTATACAATGAGCAGTTCTTC; CDR3aa: CASITPALYNEQFF
len: 16; d_gene: TRBD2; abundance: .; j_gene: TRBJ2-3; v_gene: TRBV4-1; CDR3nt: TGCGCCAGCAGCCCCGGGACTAGCGGGGGCACAGATACGCAGTATTTT; CDR3aa: CASSPGTSGGTDTQYF
len: 14; d_gene: .; abundance: few; j_gene: TRBJ1-1; v_gene: TRBV7-8; CDR3nt: TGTGCCAGCAGCTTAGCCGGCATGAACACTGAAGCTTTCTTT; CDR3aa: CASSLAGMNTEAFF
len: 15; d_gene: .; abundance: .; j_gene: TRBJ1-2; v_gene: TRBV5-6; CDR3nt: TGTGCCAGCAGCTTGGAGCTCCGGGGTATGGATGGCTACACCTTC; CDR3aa: CASSLELRGMDGYTF
len: 15; d_gene: .; abundance: few; j_gene: TRBJ2-1; v_gene: TRBV6-5; CDR3nt: TGTGCCAGCAGACGTCGGGGACGGTTCTACAATGAGCAGTTCTTC; CDR3aa: CASRRRGRFYNEQFF
len: 11; d_gene: .; abundance: .; j_gene: TRBJ1-1; v_gene: TRBV2; CDR3nt: TGTGCCAGCACCTACTCCGTCGTGGGTCTCTTT; CDR3aa: CASTYSVVGLF
len: 14; d_gene: .; abundance: .; j_gene: TRBJ1-1; v_gene: TRBV19; CDR3nt: TGTGCCAGTAGTATCCAGGGTATGAACACTGAAGCTTTCTTT; CDR3aa: CASSIQGMNTEAFF
len: 14; d_gene: TRBD1; abundance: .; j_gene: TRBJ2-7; v_gene: TRBV2; CDR3nt: TGTGCCAGCAGTCGGGACAGGGGCTCCTACGAGCAGTACTTC; CDR3aa: CASSRDRGSYEQYF